This TCR beta chain was profiled in a study of glioma-infiltrating T cells after dendritic cell vaccination. The method was immunoSEQ multiplex PCR; TCRdb's version includes in-frame clones alone and lacks a portion of them. The profile shows about 82,000 clones, around nine tenths of them singletons. CDR3 length: 15 amino acids. J was trimmed by 5 bases and V by 5 bases; bases with no gene match: 5. Germline assignment: CDR1 LNHDA and CDR2 SQIVND (reference sequence). This chain uses TRBV19 with TRBJ1-4, with TRBD1 matching over 10 bases. The sequence derives from a human donor with glioblastoma. The material sequenced was blood, taken before dendritic cell vaccination. In nucleotides, the CDR3 is TGTGCCAGTAGTGAAAGGACAGGGGGAAATGAAAAACTGTTTTTT. It codes for CASSERTGGNEKLFF.